Presented here are 13 T cell receptor beta chains from one specimen sequenced in a study of T cells in Graves' hyperthyroidism and ophthalmopathy. Authors of the study amplified TCR beta CDR3 regions from RNA transcripts. Initially, a first-round RT-PCR of the TCR CDR3 employed the HTBI primer set. TCRdb passed the multiplex PCR reads through MiXCR, listing each CDR3 protein once. The profile shows around 600,000 distinct CDR3 sequences, 45% of them singletons. The sequenced sample was peripheral blood or thyroid tissue (not recorded which). The source of these receptors is an adult man with Graves' disease, either hyperthyroidism or ophthalmopathy (not recorded which).

This clonotype came up many times. The gene calls are TRBV29-1 and TRBJ1-4, with D unresolved. The V end was cut by 2 bases, the J end by 0 bases, with 4 bases between. CDR1 and CDR2 (germline): SQVTM, ANQGSEA. This CDR3 has 13 amino acids. The CDR3 reads CSVEQATNEKLFF. CDR3 bases: TGCAGCGTTGAACAAGCAACTAATGAAAAACTGTTTTTT.

Ten or more counts support this clonotype. The chain carries TRBV5-1 and TRBJ1-2; D may be TRBD1 (5 bases). The CDR3 covers 14 residues. Trimming removed 0 bases at V and 8 bases at J, with 14 bases between. CDR1 SGHRS and CDR2 YFSETQ come from the germline V gene. In DNA, the CDR3 is TGCGCCAGCAGCTTGGAGCGAGGGGAGTTAGGCTACACCTTC. Amino acid sequence: CASSLERGELGYTF.

With respect to this clonotype: This clone may be a read error of a much larger clone one base away. V gene TRBV7-2 combines with J gene TRBJ2-2; possible D gene TRBD1, 6 bases. CDR3 length: 16 residues. CDR1 SGHTA and CDR2 FQGNSA come from the germline V gene. V gave up 5 bases and J gave up 5 bases, with 18 bases separating them. DNA for the CDR3: TGTGCCAGCAGCCTAGGACAGTATAGGGCGACCGGGGAGCTGTTTTTT. Translating it yields CASSLGQYRATGELFF. Looking up the rest from reference TRBV7-2 and TRBJ2-2 gives the full variable domain: GAGVSQSPSNKVTEKGKDVELRCDPISGHTALYWYRQSLGQGLEFLIYFQGNSAPDKSGLPSDRFSAERTGGSVSTLTIQRTQQEDSAVYLCASSLGQYRATGELFFGEGSRLTVL.

This clonotype has a handful of counts. The gene calls are TRBV7-4 and TRBJ1-1; D uncertain. The CDR3 extends over 13 amino acids. Deletions cut 5 bases from V and 2 bases from J, with 9 bases between. CDR1 is SGHVT, CDR2 SQSDAQ, per germline. DNA for the CDR3: TGTGCCAGCAGCACCCCGGGAAACACTGAAGCTTTCTTT. It yields the protein CASSTPGNTEAFF.

This clonotype showed up just a few times. This rearrangement joins TRBV7-9 to TRBJ2-5; TRBD1 or TRBD2 may be the D gene (5 bases each). The CDR3 is 13 amino acids. Trimming cost V 5 bases and J 7 bases, with 14 bases left between them. Germline CDR1 is SEHNR and CDR2 is FQNEAQ (reference sequence). The CDR3 DNA reads TGTGCCAGCAGCCCACCCGGGACCGGGACCCAGTACTTC. Encoded protein: CASSPPGTGTQYF.

There are many counts of this clonotype. The gene calls are TRBV2 and TRBJ2-7; D might be TRBD1 (6 bases). V lost 6 bases and J lost 4, with 7 bases in between. Germline V gives CDR1 SNHLY, CDR2 FYNNEI. This CDR3 has 11 amino acids. CDR3 sequence: CASRQGYEQYF. The DNA for the CDR3 is TGTGCCAGCAGACAGGGTTACGAGCAGTACTTC.

This clonotype turned up a few times. This sequence joins TRBV4-2 and TRBJ2-7; D is unresolved. The CDR3 runs 15 residues. Germline assignment: CDR1 LGHNA and CDR2 YNFKEQ. With 0 bases removed from V and 2 bases from J, the gap between germline ends came to 11 bases. The CDR3 region has the DNA TGTGCCAGCAGCCAAGATATTAACGGAGCCTACGAGCAGTACTTC. Its translation: CASSQDINGAYEQYF.

This chain links TRBV20-1 with TRBJ2-3; D could derive from TRBD1 or TRBD2 (6 bases each). Germline-derived CDR1 and CDR2 are DFQATT and SNEGSKA (reference sequence). V gave up 3 bases and J gave up 0 bases, with 10 bases separating them. CDR3 length equals 14 residues. CDR3 bases: TGCAGTGCTAGCGGGGGCTCTAGCACAGATACGCAGTATTTT. Protein sequence: CSASGGSSTDTQYF.

This sequence joins TRBV20-1 and TRBJ2-7; D is undetermined. This CDR3 is 10 amino acids long. Germline V lookup: CDR1 DFQATT, CDR2 SNEGSKA (reference sequence). Trimming cost V 6 bases and J 4 bases, with 7 bases left between them. CDR3 sequence reads: CSAPSYEQYF. The CDR3 DNA is TGCAGTGCCCCTAGTTACGAGCAGTACTTC.

This chain links TRBV10-2 with TRBJ2-2, with D maybe TRBD1 (5 bases). This CDR3 has 15 residues. Germline-derived CDR1 and CDR2 are WSHSY and SAAADI. Trimming took 0 bases from V and 4 from J, leaving 9 bases between them. DNA of the CDR3: TGCGCCAGCAGTGAGTCAGGGGCTAGCACCGGGGAGCTGTTTTTT. Encoded protein: CASSESGASTGELFF.

This clonotype has ten or more counts. The genes are TRBV19 and TRBJ1-5, with TRBD1 as a possible D gene (6 bases). With 4 bases removed from V and 2 bases from J, the gap between germline ends came to 9 bases. Germline CDR1 reads LNHDA; CDR2 reads SQIVND (reference sequence). The CDR3 loop spans 14 amino acids. The CDR3 DNA sequence: TGTGCCAGTAGTACTCGACAGGGCAATCAGCCCCAGCATTTT. Protein sequence: CASSTRQGNQPQHF.

This clonotype was seen only a few times. V is TRBV12-3 or TRBV12-4 and J is TRBJ1-6; 9 nucleotides agree with TRBD1. V was clipped by 5 bases and J by 7 bases; unmatched bases: 6. This CDR3 contains 15 residues. CDR3 DNA sequence: TGTGCCAGCAGTGGGACAGGGAGGTTGAATTCACCCCTCCACTTT. It translates to CASSGTGRLNSPLHF.

Worth noting for this clonotype: Just one base apart from a much larger clone, this may be a read error. V gene TRBV14 combines with J gene TRBJ1-1; 8 bases match TRBD1. Germline V gene sequence: CDR1 SGHDN, CDR2 FVKESK. CDR3 length equals 13 residues. The CDR3 is CAGSQEVRGQAFF. The CDR3 DNA follows: TGTGCCGGCAGCCAAGAGGTCAGGGGGCAAGCTTTCTTT.